This note documents a single T cell receptor beta chain sequence. Its target antigen remains unknown. Per-nucleotide qualities are absent, and no much larger clonotype sits a single base away. This sample was included in a study of blood T cells in healthy people across ages (dated by TCRdb to between 2015 and 2016). Regarding the complete study: Template switching captured roughly one uniquely barcoded TCR beta cDNA molecule per two T cells in model experiments. Two additional independent replicas of 1 million unique cDNA reads from the same blood draw were analyzed for two donors (one aged 18 to 29 and one aged 80 or older). The study measured age-related changes in TCR beta repertoire diversity using deep sequencing normalized with unique cDNA molecular identifiers. The donors were divided into four age groups: young (average roughly 15 years), middle-aged (about 39), aged (about 60) and long-lived (82). To avoid experimental bias, donors of different ages were spread randomly across the sequencing lanes. On the study overall, not on this receptor specifically: The CMV infection status of donors was not known, potentially confounding age-related changes in expanded clonotypes. Observed TCR beta diversity per million T cells fell roughly linearly with age, and a significant reduction was already apparent by age roughly 40. Compared with the aged group, the long-lived group had more naive CD4+ T cells, fewer expanded clones and increased TCR diversity, suggesting age selection. Total diversity estimates from one million sequenced T cells were considered lower bounds and underestimates. Since profiling was done on bulk unsorted PBMCs, naive and antigen-experienced compartments could not be conclusively compared. The percentage of naive T cells measured by flow cytometry correlated strongly with observed TCR beta diversity.

The donors were roughly 40 Caucasian individuals from Russia, aged roughly 6 to 100 years, who were systemically healthy. Around 10 milliliters of peripheral blood were drawn from each donor into EDTA-treated Vacutainer tubes. Ficoll-Paque density-gradient centrifugation was used to isolate PBMCs, with at least 7 million obtained per sample. Trizol reagent was used to extract total RNA from PBMCs, with at least 6 micrograms per sample. For every donor, an aliquot of PBMCs went through flow cytometry to measure the percentages of naive CD45RAhigh/CD27high T cells. Library construction relied on 5' RACE. TCRdb records Illumina HiSeq 2500 as the sequencer. A second PCR of roughly 6 to 12 cycles was run with a J-beta primer mix and a sample-barcoded 5' primer. A template-switch 5' adaptor carrying 12 random nucleotides introduced a unique molecular identifier onto each TCR beta cDNA molecule. At least 2.5 million CDR3-containing paired-end reads were obtained from each sample. First-strand cDNA synthesis was performed from all RNA using the Mint cDNA synthesis kit, with priming by a TRBC-specific oligonucleotide. All cDNA was treated with uracil-DNA glycosylase and then went through a first 18-cycle PCR with the universal primers M1SS and BC2_uni_R. Regarding the original processing steps: Normalization of each sample was performed by random selection of 1 million high-quality reads, each carrying a distinct molecular identifier. Instead of being binned into consensus sequences, reads that shared molecular identifiers were thrown out. MiTCR, set to a Q25 quality threshold and the strictest error-elimination algorithm, was used for CDR3 identification, clonotype clustering and error correction. A nonparametric unseen species model using Euler transformation provided a lower-bound estimate of total TCR beta diversity. The public sequencing data were trimmed at Q25 with fastp and processed into clonotypes with MiXCR by TCRdb, which kept only in-frame beta chains. Each CDR3 protein gets just one entry, which takes the most common genes and DNA from the rows behind it. Here the V and J calls rest on TCRdb's processing, not on the authors' analysis. This sample lists 850,000 to 1,000,000 distinct CDR3 sequences; roughly 43% were detected once. 13% of the sample rests with the top ten.

This clonotype originated in a man younger than 40 in good health. Sequencing used blood.

Here the CDR3 is given as CASSPPRTGGVVHQETQYF. The sequenced DNA: TGTGCCAGCTCACCACCGAGGACAGGGGGCGTCGTCCACCAAGAGACCCAGTACTTC. Rearrangement joined TRBV18 to TRBJ2-5, with 11 bases matching TRBD1. For this chain, trimming is 0 bases at the V end and 0 bases at the J end, and the number of junction bases without a gene match is 9. CDR1 and CDR2 are drawn from the germline V gene: KGHSH, LQKENI. Taken from cysteine to phenylalanine, the CDR3 has 19 residues. The sequence is cut down to CDR3 DNA, 57 bases in frame from base 1.